Listed here are 28 T cell receptor beta chains from one sample, sequenced in a study of blood T cell repertoires in COVID-19. The assay was immunoSEQ multiplex PCR, and TCRdb's table has in-frame clones only and misses some. The sample contains around 250,000 clones, around 82% of which appear only once. The sample comprised peripheral blood. Receptors were obtained from a man at least 80 years old with acute or convalescent COVID-19.

The count of this clone is one. This chain links TRBV25-1 with TRBJ1-6; TRBD1 might be the D (6 bases). Germline-derived CDR1 and CDR2 are MGHDK and SYGVNS. The CDR3 is 14 amino acids. V was trimmed by 4 bases and J by 3 bases, leaving 7 bases between them. The CDR3 loop is CASSGTVYNSPLHF. CDR3 nucleotide sequence: TGTGCCAGCAGTGGGACAGTCTATAATTCACCCCTCCACTTT.

V and J are TRBV5-1 and TRBJ2-3, with 8 bases that match TRBD2. The ends lost 1 base at V and 4 bases at J; junction bases unmatched: 8. Germline V gene lookup returns CDR1 SGHRS and CDR2 YFSETQ. The length of the CDR3 is 16 residues. CDR3 in amino acids: CASSLPGTSGADTQYF. For the CDR3, the DNA is TGCGCCAGCAGCTTGCCCGGGACTAGTGGGGCAGATACGCAGTATTTT.

The V call is TRBV7-9, the J call TRBJ1-6; TRBD1 might be the D (5 bases). The CDR3 is 14 amino acids. V lost 8 bases and J 5 bases, leaving 13 bases between the germline ends. CDR1 is SEHNR, CDR2 FQNEAQ, per germline (reference sequence). The CDR3, as DNA: TGTGCCAGCGACCAAGGACATGATAATTCACCCCTCCACTTT. The encoded protein is CASDQGHDNSPLHF.

This chain joins TRBV28 and TRBJ1-1; tentatively, D is TRBD1 (5 bases). The CDR3 loop spans 12 amino acids. Per the germline V gene, CDR1 is MDHEN and CDR2 is SYDVKM. V dropped 7 bases and J dropped 8 bases, with 14 bases sitting between them. The DNA for the CDR3 is TGTGCCAGCAAAGAAGGGGCCCGAGAAGCTTTCTTT. Its translation is CASKEGAREAFF.

The chain joins TRBV18 to TRBJ1-1; D not resolved. Germline V lookup: CDR1 KGHSH, CDR2 LQKENI. The length of the CDR3 is 13 residues. Trimming shortened V by 4 bases and J by 2 bases, and 8 bases separated the two germline ends. CDR3 amino acids: CASSRPGNTEAFF. The CDR3 DNA reads as TGTGCCAGCTCACGGCCAGGTAACACTGAAGCTTTCTTT.

The chain employs TRBV14 and TRBJ2-1; the match to TRBD1 covers 9 bases. The CDR3 contains 16 residues. V shed 4 bases, J shed 4 bases, and the junction held 8 bases outside the gene matches. Germline V gene lookup returns CDR1 SGHDN and CDR2 FVKESK. The CDR3 bases are TGTGCCAGCAGCCGGGTGGGGGGACAGGGTTACAATGAGCAGTTCTTC. The encoded protein is CASSRVGGQGYNEQFF.

In its sample, this clone was seen a few times. V gene TRBV19 combines with J gene TRBJ2-7; 12 nucleotides align to TRBD1. The CDR3 is 14 amino acids. Germline CDR1 and CDR2: LNHDA and SQIVND (reference sequence). V was pared by 7 bases and J by 2 bases, with 3 bases of the junction left unmatched. The CDR3 is CASKGDRGPYEQYF. For the CDR3, the DNA is TGTGCCAGTAAGGGGGACAGGGGGCCCTACGAGCAGTACTTC.

J is TRBJ1-4 and V is TRBV5-1, with 7 bases lining up with TRBD1. The CDR3 loop spans 15 amino acids. Germline-derived CDR1 and CDR2 are SGHRS and YFSETQ. V shed 0 bases, J shed 4 bases, and the junction held 3 bases outside the gene matches. CDR3 in DNA: TGCGCCAGCAGCTTGGCGACAGGGCGTAATGAAAAACTGTTTTTT. It translates to CASSLATGRNEKLFF.

The J gene is TRBJ2-1, the V gene TRBV24-1; TRBD2 aligns across 9 bases. This CDR3 has 16 amino acids. Unmatched junction bases numbered 7, after V lost 1 base and J lost 7 bases. Germline V gene sequence: CDR1 KGHDR, CDR2 SFDVKD. The CDR3 bases are TGTGCCACCAGTGATTTTCCGAGCGGGAGGTTTAATGAGCAGTTCTTC. Protein: CATSDFPSGRFNEQFF.

The chain carries TRBV6-5 and TRBJ2-1, with 8 positions matching TRBD1. Germline lookup yields CDR1 MNHEY and CDR2 SVGAGI. Germline trimming cut 6 bases from V and 4 bases from J; bases unmatched to any gene: 8. The CDR3 spans 15 residues. In DNA, the CDR3 is TGTGCCAGCAGCGCTCAGGGGGCCAATTACAATGAGCAGTTCTTC. Translation: CASSAQGANYNEQFF.

The genes are TRBV18 and TRBJ1-5, with D uncertain. Trimming took off 0 bases at V and 7 bases at J, with 4 bases between the two ends. The CDR3 totals 12 residues. Germline-derived CDR1 and CDR2 are KGHSH and LQKENI. The CDR3 DNA reads as TGTGCCAGCTCACCACCGGGCCAGCCCCAGCATTTT. Encoded protein: CASSPPGQPQHF.

CDR3 bases: TGTGCCAGCAGCACACTATATAGCGGGAGGCGGAACACCGGGGAGCTGTTTTTT. The encoded protein is CASSTLYSGRRNTGELFF. The chain combines TRBV21-1 with TRBJ2-2; TRBD2 reflects the table's D call only, with no check against the DNA. TRBV21-1 is termed a pseudogene. The CDR3 totals 18 residues.

The CDR3 DNA reads as TGTGCCAGCAGTATCCGGGGGATCTATAATTCACCCCTCCACTTT. Translating it yields CASSIRGIYNSPLHF. This rearrangement joins TRBV27 to TRBJ1-6, with a possible D match to TRBD1 (5 bases). Germline CDR1 and CDR2: MNHEY and SMNVEV (reference sequence). CDR3 size: 15 residues. V was pared by 5 bases and J by 3 bases, with 11 bases between.

This chain uses TRBV5-1 with TRBJ2-3; 8 bases line up with TRBD1. Per the germline V gene, CDR1 is SGHRS and CDR2 is YFSETQ. The CDR3 is made up of 17 amino acids. The V gene end was trimmed by 4 bases and the J gene end by 1 base; junction bases not matched to a gene: 11. CDR3 amino acids: CASSAGQAIMGTDTQYF. CDR3 nucleotide sequence: TGCGCCAGCAGCGCGGGACAGGCCATCATGGGCACAGATACGCAGTATTTT.

This chain uses TRBV6-2 or TRBV6-3 with TRBJ1-1, with 9 bases fitting TRBD1. Germline V gives CDR1 MNHEY, CDR2 SVGEGT. V lost 5 bases to trimming and J lost 1 base; unmatched junction nucleotides: 11. This CDR3 region has 17 residues. The CDR3 loop reads CASSDATGGWENTEAFF. In nucleotides, the CDR3 is TGTGCCAGCAGTGACGCCACAGGGGGCTGGGAGAACACTGAAGCTTTCTTT.

The V and J genes are TRBV5-1 and TRBJ1-6; 9 bases match TRBD1. The length of the CDR3 is 14 residues. Germline CDR1 is SGHRS and CDR2 is YFSETQ. With V trimmed by 4 bases and J by 8 bases, 4 bases remained unmatched. The CDR3 sequence: CASSRTGAHSPLHF. CDR3 in DNA: TGCGCCAGCAGCCGGACAGGGGCCCATTCACCCCTCCACTTT.

The chain couples TRBV30 to TRBJ2-5; 12 bases line up with TRBD2. Germline V gene sequence: CDR1 GTSNPN, CDR2 SVGIG (reference sequence). Germline trimming cut 2 bases from V and 1 base from J; bases unmatched to any gene: 5. The CDR3 contains 16 residues. As DNA, the CDR3 is TGTGCCTGGAGTACCCCGGGACTAGCGGGCCAAGAGACCCAGTACTTC. Translating it yields CAWSTPGLAGQETQYF.

The chain is built from TRBV7-9 and TRBJ2-2, with D hard to call. Trimming cost V 4 bases and J 4 bases, with 7 bases left between them. Germline CDR1 SEHNR, CDR2 FQNEAQ (reference sequence). The CDR3 runs to 13 residues. CDR3 in DNA: TGTGCCAGCAGCTCCGCCGGCACCGGGGAGCTGTTTTTT. It translates to CASSSAGTGELFF.

J is TRBJ1-6 and V is TRBV19, with D tentatively TRBD1 (6 bases). V lost 6 bases and J lost 0, with 9 bases in between. There are 15 residues in the CDR3. Germline-derived CDR1 and CDR2 are LNHDA and SQIVND (reference sequence). CDR3 bases: TGTGCCAGTAGACAGGGAAGCTCCTATAATTCACCCCTCCACTTT. This gives the protein CASRQGSSYNSPLHF. The full variable domain, with the rest looked up from reference TRBV19 and TRBJ1-6, is DGGITQSPKYLFRKEGQNVTLSCEQNLNHDAMYWYRQDPGQGLRLIYYSQIVNDFQKGDIAEGYSVSREKKESFPLTVTSAQKNPTAFYLCASRQGSSYNSPLHFGNGTRLTVT.

The genes are TRBV5-1 and TRBJ2-1; TRBD2 is a possible D gene (5 bases). Germline V gene sequence: CDR1 SGHRS, CDR2 YFSETQ. The CDR3 runs to 14 residues. The germline V and J ends were trimmed by 6 bases and 6 bases, with 16 bases remaining between them. The CDR3 spells CASTKTGLINEQFF. The CDR3 DNA sequence: TGCGCCAGCACCAAGACCGGACTCATCAATGAGCAGTTCTTC. The whole variable domain, filled in from reference TRBV5-1 and TRBJ2-1, reads KAGVTQTPRYLIKTRGQQVTLSCSPISGHRSVSWYQQTPGQGLQFLFEYFSETQRNKGNFPGRFSGRQFSNSRSEMNVSTLELGDSALYLCASTKTGLINEQFFGPGTRLTVL.

The V and J genes are TRBV28 and TRBJ2-5; 10 positions agree with TRBD2. The length of the CDR3 is 12 residues. Germline V CDR1 and CDR2: MDHEN, SYDVKM. Trimming at V came to 4 bases and at J to 7 bases, leaving 0 bases not matched to a gene. In DNA form, the CDR3 reads TGTGCCAGCAGTTCTAGCGGGGGGACCCAGTACTTC. The encoded protein is CASSSSGGTQYF.

This chain joins TRBV29-1 and TRBJ1-2, with D possibly being TRBD1 (6 bases). Germline V gene data show CDR1 as SQVTM and CDR2 as ANQGSEA. This CDR3 spans 12 amino acids. V lost 6 bases and J lost 5, with 13 bases in between. CDR3 amino acids: CSVMTGLYGYTF. The CDR3 coding sequence is TGCAGCGTCATGACAGGACTGTATGGCTACACCTTC.

J is TRBJ2-5 and V is TRBV1; TRBD1 is the table's D call and was not checked against the DNA. TRBV1 is a pseudogene segment. The CDR3 is 15 amino acids. The CDR3 reads CTSRPYRGWWETQYF. CDR3 nucleotide sequence: TGCACCAGCAGACCTTACAGGGGGTGGTGGGAGACCCAGTACTTC.

This sequence joins TRBV7-9 and TRBJ2-7; the match to TRBD1 covers 9 bases. V was clipped by 5 bases and J by 3 bases; unmatched bases: 11. The CDR3 runs to 16 residues. The germline gives CDR1 SEHNR, CDR2 FQNEAQ (reference sequence). CDR3 residues: CASSVGTGTGFYEQYF. CDR3 DNA sequence: TGTGCCAGCAGCGTCGGAACCGGGACAGGGTTCTACGAGCAGTACTTC. Based on the CDR3 plus reference TRBV7-9 and TRBJ2-7, the full variable domain is DTGVSQNPRHKITKRGQNVTFRCDPISEHNRLYWYRQTLGQGPEFLTYFQNEAQLEKSRLLSDRFSAERPKGSFSTLEIQRTEQGDSAMYLCASSVGTGTGFYEQYFGPGTRLTVT.

The chain couples TRBV4-2 to TRBJ2-1; D not resolved. This CDR3 has 13 residues. V was cut by 0 bases and J by 7 bases, with 7 bases left in between. CDR1 and CDR2 (germline): LGHNA, YNFKEQ. CDR3 DNA: TGTGCCAGCAGCCAAGATCGCGCGAATGAGCAGTTCTTC. This encodes CASSQDRANEQFF.

The chain is built from TRBV10-1 and TRBJ2-1; 11 nucleotides line up with TRBD2. Unmatched junction bases numbered 23, after V lost 9 bases and J lost 4 bases. The CDR3 consists of 20 residues. The V gene's germline CDR1 is WNHNN and CDR2 SYGVQD (reference sequence). As DNA, the CDR3 is TGCGCCAGATTAATAGGGACCGTTAATGGTAGCGGGAGGGAGTACAATGAGCAGTTCTTC. This gives the protein CARLIGTVNGSGREYNEQFF.

The chain carries TRBV19 and TRBJ2-1, with D hard to call. CDR3 length: 13 amino acids. V dropped 5 bases and J dropped 2 bases, with 7 bases sitting between them. Germline V gene data show CDR1 as LNHDA and CDR2 as SQIVND (reference sequence). CDR3: CASSGQAYNEQFF. For the CDR3, the DNA is TGTGCCAGTAGTGGGCAGGCCTACAATGAGCAGTTCTTC.

This clone was detected only a few times. This chain links TRBV29-1 with TRBJ2-3, with D tentatively TRBD2 (5 bases). Germline-derived CDR1 and CDR2 are SQVTM and ANQGSEA. This CDR3 has 17 residues. V gave up 6 bases and J gave up 4 bases, with 26 bases separating them. The CDR3 nucleotides read TGCAGCGTCCTCCCCTTTCTAGCCCGGGGTGTGGCAGATACGCAGTATTTT. This translates into CSVLPFLARGVADTQYF.